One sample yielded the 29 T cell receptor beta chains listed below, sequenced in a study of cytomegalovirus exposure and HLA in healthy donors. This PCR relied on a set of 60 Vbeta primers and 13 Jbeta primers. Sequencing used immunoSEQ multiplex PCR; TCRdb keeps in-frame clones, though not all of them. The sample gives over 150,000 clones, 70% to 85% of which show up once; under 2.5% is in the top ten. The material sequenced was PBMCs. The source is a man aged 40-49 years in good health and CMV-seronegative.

CDR3: CALGTLTTGELFF. The CDR3 region has the DNA TGTGCCCTCGGGACTCTCACCACCGGGGAGCTGTTTTTT. V usage is TRBV6-1 and J usage is TRBJ2-2; maybe TRBD2 (6 bases). The CDR3 totals 13 residues. CDR1 is MNHNS and CDR2 is SASEGT in the germline V gene. Trimming pared 11 bases from V and 4 bases from J, leaving 14 bases between.

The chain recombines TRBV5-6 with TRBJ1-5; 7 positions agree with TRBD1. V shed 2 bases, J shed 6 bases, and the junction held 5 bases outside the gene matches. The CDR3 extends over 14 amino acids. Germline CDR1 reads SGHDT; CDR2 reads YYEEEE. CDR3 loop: CASSFSGGGQPQHF. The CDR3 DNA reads TGTGCCAGCAGCTTCTCAGGGGGTGGTCAGCCCCAGCATTTT.

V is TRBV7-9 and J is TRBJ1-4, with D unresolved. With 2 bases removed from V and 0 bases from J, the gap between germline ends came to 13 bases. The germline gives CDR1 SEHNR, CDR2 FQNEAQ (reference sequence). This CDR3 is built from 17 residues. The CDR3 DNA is TGTGCCAGCAGCTTACTCGGGCGGCGGGCAACTAATGAAAAACTGTTTTTT. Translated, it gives CASSLLGRRATNEKLFF. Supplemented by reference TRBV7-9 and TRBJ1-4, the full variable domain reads DTGVSQNPRHKITKRGQNVTFRCDPISEHNRLYWYRQTLGQGPEFLTYFQNEAQLEKSRLLSDRFSAERPKGSFSTLEIQRTEQGDSAMYLCASSLLGRRATNEKLFFGSGTQLSVL.

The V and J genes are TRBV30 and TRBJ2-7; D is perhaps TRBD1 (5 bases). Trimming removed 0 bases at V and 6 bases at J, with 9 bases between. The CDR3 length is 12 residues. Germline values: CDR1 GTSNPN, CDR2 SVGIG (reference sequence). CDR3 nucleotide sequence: TGTGCCTGGAGTGTAAGTGGGGCCGAGCAGTACTTC. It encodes CAWSVSGAEQYF. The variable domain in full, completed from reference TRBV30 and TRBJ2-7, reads SQTIHQWPATLVQPVGSPLSLECTVEGTSNPNLYWYRQAAGRGLQLLFYSVGIGQISSEVPQNLSASRPQDRQFILSSKKLLLSDSGFYLCAWSVSGAEQYFGPGTRLTVT.

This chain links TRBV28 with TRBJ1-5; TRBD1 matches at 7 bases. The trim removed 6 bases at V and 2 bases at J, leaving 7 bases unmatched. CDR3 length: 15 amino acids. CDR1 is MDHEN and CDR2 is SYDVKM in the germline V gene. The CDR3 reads CASSPRTGRNQPQHF. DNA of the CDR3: TGTGCCAGCAGCCCTAGGACAGGCCGCAATCAGCCCCAGCATTTT.

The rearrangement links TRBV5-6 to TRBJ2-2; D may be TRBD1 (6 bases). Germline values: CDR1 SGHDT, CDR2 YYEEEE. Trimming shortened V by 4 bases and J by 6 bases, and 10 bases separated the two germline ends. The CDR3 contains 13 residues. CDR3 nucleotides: TGTGCCAGCAGCCGGACAGCCGCCGGGGAGCTGTTTTTT. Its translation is CASSRTAAGELFF.

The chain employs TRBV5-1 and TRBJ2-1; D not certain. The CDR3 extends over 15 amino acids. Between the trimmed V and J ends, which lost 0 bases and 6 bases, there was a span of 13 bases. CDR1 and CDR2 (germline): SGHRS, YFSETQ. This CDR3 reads CASSLDGPTGNEQFF. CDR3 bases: TGCGCCAGCAGCTTGGATGGGCCCACCGGCAATGAGCAGTTCTTC.

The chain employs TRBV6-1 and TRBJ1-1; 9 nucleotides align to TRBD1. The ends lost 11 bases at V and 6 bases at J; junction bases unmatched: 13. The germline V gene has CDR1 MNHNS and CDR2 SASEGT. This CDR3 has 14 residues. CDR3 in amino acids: CAVNRDRDLSEAFF. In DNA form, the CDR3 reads TGTGCCGTCAACCGGGACAGGGACTTGTCTGAAGCTTTCTTT.

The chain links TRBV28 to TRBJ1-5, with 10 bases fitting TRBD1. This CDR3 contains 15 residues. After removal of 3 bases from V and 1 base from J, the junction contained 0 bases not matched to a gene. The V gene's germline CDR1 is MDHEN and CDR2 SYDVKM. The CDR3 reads CASSLDRGSNQPQHF. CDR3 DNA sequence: TGTGCCAGCAGTTTGGACAGGGGGAGCAATCAGCCCCAGCATTTT.

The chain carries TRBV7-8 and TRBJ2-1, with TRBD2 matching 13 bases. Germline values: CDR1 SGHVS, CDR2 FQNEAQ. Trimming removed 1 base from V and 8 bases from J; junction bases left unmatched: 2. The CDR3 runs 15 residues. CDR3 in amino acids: CASSLGTSGSHEQFF. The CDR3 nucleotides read TGTGCCAGCAGCTTAGGGACTAGCGGGAGTCATGAGCAGTTCTTC.

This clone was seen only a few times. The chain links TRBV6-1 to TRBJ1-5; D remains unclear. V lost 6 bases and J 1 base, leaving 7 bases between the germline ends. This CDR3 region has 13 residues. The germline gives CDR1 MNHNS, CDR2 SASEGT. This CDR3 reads CASRGLSNQPQHF. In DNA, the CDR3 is TGTGCCAGCAGAGGACTAAGCAATCAGCCCCAGCATTTT.

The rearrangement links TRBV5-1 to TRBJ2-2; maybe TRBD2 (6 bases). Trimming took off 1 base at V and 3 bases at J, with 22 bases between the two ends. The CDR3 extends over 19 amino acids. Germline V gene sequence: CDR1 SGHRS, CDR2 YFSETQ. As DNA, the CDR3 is TGCGCCAGCAGCTTGAGGGGTGATCCCGGGACTGCTTACACCGGGGAGCTGTTTTTT. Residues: CASSLRGDPGTAYTGELFF.

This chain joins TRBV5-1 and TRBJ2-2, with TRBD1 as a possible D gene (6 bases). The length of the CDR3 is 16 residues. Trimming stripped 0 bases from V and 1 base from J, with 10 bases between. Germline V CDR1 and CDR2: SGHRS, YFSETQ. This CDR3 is CASSLEGGGNTGELFF. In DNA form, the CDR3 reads TGCGCCAGCAGCTTGGAAGGGGGTGGGAACACCGGGGAGCTGTTTTTT.

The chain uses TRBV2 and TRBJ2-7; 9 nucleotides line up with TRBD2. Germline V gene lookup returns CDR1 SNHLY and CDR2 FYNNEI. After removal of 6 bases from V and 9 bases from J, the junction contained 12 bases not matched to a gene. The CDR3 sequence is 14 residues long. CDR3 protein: CASSGSGRSGRQYF. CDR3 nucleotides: TGTGCCAGCAGCGGGAGCGGGAGGTCTGGTCGGCAGTACTTC. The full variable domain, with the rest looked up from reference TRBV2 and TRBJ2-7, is EPEVTQTPSHQVTQMGQEVILRCVPISNHLYFYWYRQILGQKVEFLVSFYNNEISEKSEIFDDQFSVERPDGSNFTLKIRSTKLEDSAMYFCASSGSGRSGRQYFGPGTRLTVT.

The CDR3 DNA reads as TGCGCCAGCAGCGCTCTCCCGGGACTACGTAATGAGCAGTTCTTC. Translation gives CASSALPGLRNEQFF. The chain is built from TRBV5-1 and TRBJ2-1; TRBD2 matches at 7 bases. The trim removed 4 bases at V and 7 bases at J, leaving 11 bases unmatched. The CDR3 length is 15 residues. Germline V CDR1 and CDR2: SGHRS, YFSETQ.

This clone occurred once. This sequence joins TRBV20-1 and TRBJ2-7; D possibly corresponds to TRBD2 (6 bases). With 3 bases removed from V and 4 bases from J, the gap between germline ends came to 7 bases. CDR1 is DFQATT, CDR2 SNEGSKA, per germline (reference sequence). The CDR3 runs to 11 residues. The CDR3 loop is CSASGGYEQYF. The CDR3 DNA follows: TGCAGTGCTAGCGGGGGATACGAGCAGTACTTC.

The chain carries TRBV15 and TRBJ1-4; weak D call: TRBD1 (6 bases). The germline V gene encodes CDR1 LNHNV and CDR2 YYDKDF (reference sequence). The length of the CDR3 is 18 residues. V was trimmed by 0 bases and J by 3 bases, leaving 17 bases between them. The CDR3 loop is CATSREGQPEGANEKLFF. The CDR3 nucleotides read TGTGCCACCAGCAGAGAAGGACAGCCCGAGGGGGCTAATGAAAAACTGTTTTTT.

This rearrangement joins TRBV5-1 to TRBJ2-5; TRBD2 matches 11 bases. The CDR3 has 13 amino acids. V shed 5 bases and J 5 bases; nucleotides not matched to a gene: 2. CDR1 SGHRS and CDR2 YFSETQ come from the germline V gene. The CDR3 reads CASRLAGVETQYF. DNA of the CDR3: TGCGCCAGCAGACTAGCGGGAGTCGAGACCCAGTACTTC. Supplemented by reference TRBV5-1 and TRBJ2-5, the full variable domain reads KAGVTQTPRYLIKTRGQQVTLSCSPISGHRSVSWYQQTPGQGLQFLFEYFSETQRNKGNFPGRFSGRQFSNSRSEMNVSTLELGDSALYLCASRLAGVETQYFGPGTRLLVL.

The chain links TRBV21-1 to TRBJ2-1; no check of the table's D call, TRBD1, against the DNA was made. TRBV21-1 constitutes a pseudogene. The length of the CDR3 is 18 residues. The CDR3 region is CASSKGLNRGFDYNEQFF. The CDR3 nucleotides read TGTGCCAGCAGCAAAGGCCTCAACAGGGGTTTCGACTACAATGAGCAGTTCTTC.

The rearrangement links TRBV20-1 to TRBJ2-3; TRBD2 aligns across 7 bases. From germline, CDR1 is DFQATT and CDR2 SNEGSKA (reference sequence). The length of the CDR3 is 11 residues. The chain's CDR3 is CSGGSTDTQYF. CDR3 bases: TGCAGCGGGGGGTCCACAGATACGCAGTATTTT.

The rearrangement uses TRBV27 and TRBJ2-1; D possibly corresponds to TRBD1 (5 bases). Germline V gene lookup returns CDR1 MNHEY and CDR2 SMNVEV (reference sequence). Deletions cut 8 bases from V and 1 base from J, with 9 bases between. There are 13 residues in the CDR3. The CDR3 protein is CASQGVSYNEQFF. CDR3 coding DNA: TGTGCCAGCCAAGGGGTTTCCTACAATGAGCAGTTCTTC.

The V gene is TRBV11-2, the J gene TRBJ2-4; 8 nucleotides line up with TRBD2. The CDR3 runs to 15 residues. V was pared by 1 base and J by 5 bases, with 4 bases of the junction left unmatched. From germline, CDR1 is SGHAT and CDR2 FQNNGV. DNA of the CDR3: TGTGCCAGCAGCTTAGGTAGCGGGATGCAAAACATTCAGTACTTC. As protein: CASSLGSGMQNIQYF.

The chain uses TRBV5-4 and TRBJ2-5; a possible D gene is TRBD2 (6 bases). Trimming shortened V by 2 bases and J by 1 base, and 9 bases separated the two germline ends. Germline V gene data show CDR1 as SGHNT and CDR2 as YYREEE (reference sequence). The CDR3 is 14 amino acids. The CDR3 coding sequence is TGTGCCAGCAGCTTCGGGACTGCCCAAGAGACCCAGTACTTC. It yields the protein CASSFGTAQETQYF.

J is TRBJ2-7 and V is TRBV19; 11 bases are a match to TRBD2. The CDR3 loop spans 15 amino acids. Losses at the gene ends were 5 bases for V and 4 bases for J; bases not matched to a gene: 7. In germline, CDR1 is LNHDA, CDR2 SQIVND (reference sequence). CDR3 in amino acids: CASSPTSGSWYEQYF. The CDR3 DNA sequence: TGTGCCAGTAGTCCAACTAGCGGGAGTTGGTACGAGCAGTACTTC.

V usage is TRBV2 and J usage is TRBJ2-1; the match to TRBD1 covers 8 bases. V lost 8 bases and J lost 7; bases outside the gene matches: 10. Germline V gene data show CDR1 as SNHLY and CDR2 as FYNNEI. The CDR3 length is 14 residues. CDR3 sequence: CASRGTGSRNEQFF. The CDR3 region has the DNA TGTGCCAGCCGGGGGACAGGATCGCGGAATGAGCAGTTCTTC.

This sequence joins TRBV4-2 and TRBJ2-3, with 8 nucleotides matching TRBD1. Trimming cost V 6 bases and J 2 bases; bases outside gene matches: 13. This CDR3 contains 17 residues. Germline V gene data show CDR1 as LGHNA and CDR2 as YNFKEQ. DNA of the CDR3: TGTGCCAGCAGTCAAACAGGGGGGTCCATTTCCACAGATACGCAGTATTTT. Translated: CASSQTGGSISTDTQYF.

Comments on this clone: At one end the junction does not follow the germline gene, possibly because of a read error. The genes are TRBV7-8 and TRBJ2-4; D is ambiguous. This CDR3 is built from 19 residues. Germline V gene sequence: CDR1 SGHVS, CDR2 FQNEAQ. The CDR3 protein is CASSPGSDAVDVVKNSQYF. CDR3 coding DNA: TGTGCCAGCAGCCCCGGCTCGGATGCTGTGGATGTAGTCAAAAACAGTCAGTACTTC.

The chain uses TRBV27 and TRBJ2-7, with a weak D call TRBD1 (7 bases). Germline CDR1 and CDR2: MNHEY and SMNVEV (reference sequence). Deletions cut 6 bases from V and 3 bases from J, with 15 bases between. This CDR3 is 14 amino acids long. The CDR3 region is CASRAGGSRYEQYF. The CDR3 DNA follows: TGTGCCAGCAGGGCAGGGGGGAGCCGCTACGAGCAGTACTTC.

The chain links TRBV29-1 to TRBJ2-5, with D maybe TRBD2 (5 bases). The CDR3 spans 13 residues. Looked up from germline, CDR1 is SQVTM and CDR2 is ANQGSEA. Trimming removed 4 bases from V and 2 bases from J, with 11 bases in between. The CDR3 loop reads CSVVSPGQETQYF. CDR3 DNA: TGCAGCGTTGTCAGTCCGGGGCAAGAGACCCAGTACTTC.